The entry that follows covers one T cell receptor beta chain sequence. Its target is unknown. The source of the sample is a study of cytomegalovirus exposure and HLA in healthy donors. General observations from the study: It was assumed in the presence/absence analyses that sequencing depth was roughly uniform across donors. Most of the TCR beta V segments (in an earlier analysis) were productive either about 87% or about 30% of the time. Only CMV serostatus was available as immune exposure information.

The PCR used 60 Vbeta and 13 Jbeta primers. Repertoires were generated with immunoSEQ multiplex PCR, while TCRdb's copy carries only in-frame clones and drops some. This sample carries over 120,000 clones, roughly 10% of them seen once, and the ten largest clones take approximately 1.9%. The CDR3 contains 15 residues. The J segment lost 1 base and the V segment lost 6 bases, leaving 8 bases of the junction unmatched. In germline, CDR1 is SNHLY, CDR2 FYNNEI. The chain couples TRBV2 to TRBJ1-1, with 7 bases aligning to TRBD1. The sequence came from a man aged 50-60 years in good health and CMV-seronegative. The sample comprised PBMCs. The CDR3 here is CASSDRAWANTEAFF. CDR3 nucleotide sequence: TGTGCCAGCAGCGACAGGGCTTGGGCGAACACTGAAGCTTTCTTT. Full variable domain (outside the CDR3, taken from reference TRBV2 and TRBJ1-1): EPEVTQTPSHQVTQMGQEVILRCVPISNHLYFYWYRQILGQKVEFLVSFYNNEISEKSEIFDDQFSVERPDGSNFTLKIRSTKLEDSAMYFCASSDRAWANTEAFFGQGTRLTVV.